This TCR beta chain emerged from a study of control samples from healthy donors and cancer patients. The germline V gene encodes CDR1 MNHEY and CDR2 SVGAGI. This CDR3 has 15 amino acids. V lost 2 bases and J 1 base, leaving 9 bases between the germline ends. This table comes from immunoSEQ multiplex PCR, and its TCRdb copy is limited to in-frame clones, with some not included. The sample holds 50,000 to 70,000 clones, 90% to 97% seen once. This sequence was found in a woman aged 18-35 years in good health. V is TRBV6-5 and J is TRBJ1-3; no reliable D call. Sequences were obtained from blood. CDR3: CASSYQQTSGNTIYF. The CDR3 DNA is TGTGCCAGCAGTTACCAACAGACATCTGGAAACACCATATATTTT.